This entry features one TCR beta chain sequence. This record belongs to a study of PD-L1 blockade in urothelial cancer. Overall study: Patients commenced intravenous atezolizumab, 1,200 mg every 3 weeks, around 2014. The patients had undergone anywhere from 0 to 3 prior chemotherapy regimens. After treatment start, blood was analyzed at 3 weeks (second dose) and at 6 weeks. Specimens of blood held a median count of roughly 150,000 T cells.

The time point: pretreatment peripheral blood. In germline, CDR1 is WNHNN, CDR2 SYGVQD (reference sequence). There are 17 residues in the CDR3. The V gene end was trimmed by 0 bases and the J gene end by 5 bases; junction bases not matched to a gene: 9. Only in-frame clones appear in the TCRdb table, and some are missing; sequencing was by immunoSEQ multiplex PCR. This sample has more than 40,000 clones, with about 81% found just once. The receptor was isolated from a man over 45 with urothelial cancer. This rearrangement joins TRBV10-1 to TRBJ2-1; 8 nucleotides match TRBD2. The input for sequencing was PBMCs, taken around atezolizumab (anti-PD-L1) treatment. The CDR3 protein is CASSESQGGGTHNEQFF. The CDR3 nucleotides read TGCGCCAGCAGTGAGTCCCAGGGCGGGGGGACCCACAATGAGCAGTTCTTC.